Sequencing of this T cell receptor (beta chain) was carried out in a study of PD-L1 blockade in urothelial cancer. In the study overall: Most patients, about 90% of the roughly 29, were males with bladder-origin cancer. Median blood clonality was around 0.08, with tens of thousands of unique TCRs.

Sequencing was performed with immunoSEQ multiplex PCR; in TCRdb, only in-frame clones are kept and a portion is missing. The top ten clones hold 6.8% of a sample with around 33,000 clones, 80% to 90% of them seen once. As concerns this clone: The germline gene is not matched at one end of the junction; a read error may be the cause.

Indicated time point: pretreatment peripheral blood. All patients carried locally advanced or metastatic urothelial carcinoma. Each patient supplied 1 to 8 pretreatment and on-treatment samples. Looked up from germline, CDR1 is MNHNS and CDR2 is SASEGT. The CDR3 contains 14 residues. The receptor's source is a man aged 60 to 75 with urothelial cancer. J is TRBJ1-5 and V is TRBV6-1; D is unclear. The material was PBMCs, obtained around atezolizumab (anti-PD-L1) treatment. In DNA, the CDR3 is TGTGCCAGCACTGAAACTCATAGCAATCAGCCCCAGCATTTT. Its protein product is CASTETHSNQPQHF.